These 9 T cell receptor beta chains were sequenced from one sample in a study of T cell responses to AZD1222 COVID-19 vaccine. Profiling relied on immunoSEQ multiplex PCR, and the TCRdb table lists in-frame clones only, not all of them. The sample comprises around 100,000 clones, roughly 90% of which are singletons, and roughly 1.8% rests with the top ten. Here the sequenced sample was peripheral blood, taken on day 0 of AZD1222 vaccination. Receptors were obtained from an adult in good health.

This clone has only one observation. The CDR3 DNA reads TGTGCCAGCAGCTTATGGGGGGCAGATACGCAGTATTTT. It is translated as CASSLWGADTQYF. The J gene is TRBJ2-3, the V gene TRBV7-2; D possibly corresponds to TRBD2 (6 bases). The CDR3 has 13 residues. Germline CDR1 reads SGHTA; CDR2 reads FQGNSA. V was pared by 2 bases and J by 4 bases, with 7 bases between.

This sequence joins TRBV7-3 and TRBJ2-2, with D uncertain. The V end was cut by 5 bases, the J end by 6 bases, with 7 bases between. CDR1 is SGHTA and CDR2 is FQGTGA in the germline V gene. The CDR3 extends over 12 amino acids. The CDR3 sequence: CASSPQAGELFF. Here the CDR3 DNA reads TGTGCCAGCAGCCCCCAGGCCGGGGAGCTGTTTTTT.

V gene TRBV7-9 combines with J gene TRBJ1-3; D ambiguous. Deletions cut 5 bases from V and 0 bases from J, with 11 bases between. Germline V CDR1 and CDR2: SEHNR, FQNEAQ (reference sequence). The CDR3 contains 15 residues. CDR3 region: CASSPRGNSGNTIYF. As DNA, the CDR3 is TGTGCCAGCAGCCCGAGAGGGAACTCTGGAAACACCATATATTTT. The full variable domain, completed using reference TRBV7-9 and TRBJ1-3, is DTGVSQNPRHKITKRGQNVTFRCDPISEHNRLYWYRQTLGQGPEFLTYFQNEAQLEKSRLLSDRFSAERPKGSFSTLEIQRTEQGDSAMYLCASSPRGNSGNTIYFGEGSWLTVV.

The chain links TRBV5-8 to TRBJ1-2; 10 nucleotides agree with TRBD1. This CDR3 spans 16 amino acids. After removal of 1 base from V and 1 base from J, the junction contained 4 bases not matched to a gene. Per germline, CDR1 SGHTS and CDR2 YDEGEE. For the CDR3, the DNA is TGTGCCAGCAGCTTGCGGACAGGGGGTAGTAACTATGGCTACACCTTC. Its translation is CASSLRTGGSNYGYTF.

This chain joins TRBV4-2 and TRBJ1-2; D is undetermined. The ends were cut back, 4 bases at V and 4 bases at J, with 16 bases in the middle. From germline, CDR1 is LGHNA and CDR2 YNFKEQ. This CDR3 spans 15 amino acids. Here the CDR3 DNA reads TGTGCCAGCAGCCCCCTGGGGAACAGATCCTATGGCTACACCTTC. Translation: CASSPLGNRSYGYTF.

CDR3 sequence reads: CASSIDVNTDTQYF. For the CDR3, the DNA is TGTGCCAGTAGTATTGACGTCAACACAGATACGCAGTATTTT. The V call is TRBV19, the J call TRBJ2-3; D gene unclear. Germline assignment: CDR1 LNHDA and CDR2 SQIVND (reference sequence). Deletions cut 3 bases from V and 2 bases from J, with 9 bases between. CDR3 length: 14 residues. Complete variable domain (other parts from reference TRBV19 and TRBJ2-3): DGGITQSPKYLFRKEGQNVTLSCEQNLNHDAMYWYRQDPGQGLRLIYYSQIVNDFQKGDIAEGYSVSREKKESFPLTVTSAQKNPTAFYLCASSIDVNTDTQYFGPGTRLTVL.

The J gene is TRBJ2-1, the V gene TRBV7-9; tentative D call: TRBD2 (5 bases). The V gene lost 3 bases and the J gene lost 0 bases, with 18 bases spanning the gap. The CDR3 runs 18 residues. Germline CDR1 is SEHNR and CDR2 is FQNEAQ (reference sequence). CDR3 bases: TGTGCCAGCAGCTTGGATATAGCGTCGGAGCTCTCCTACAATGAGCAGTTCTTC. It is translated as CASSLDIASELSYNEQFF. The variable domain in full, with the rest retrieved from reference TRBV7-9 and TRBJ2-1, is DTGVSQNPRHKITKRGQNVTFRCDPISEHNRLYWYRQTLGQGPEFLTYFQNEAQLEKSRLLSDRFSAERPKGSFSTLEIQRTEQGDSAMYLCASSLDIASELSYNEQFFGPGTRLTVL.

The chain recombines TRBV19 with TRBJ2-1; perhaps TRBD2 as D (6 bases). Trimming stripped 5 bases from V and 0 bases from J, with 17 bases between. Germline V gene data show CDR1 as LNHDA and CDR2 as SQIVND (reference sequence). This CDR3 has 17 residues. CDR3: CASSSLSTGGSYNEQFF. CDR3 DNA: TGTGCCAGTAGTTCACTATCGACCGGGGGCTCCTACAATGAGCAGTTCTTC.

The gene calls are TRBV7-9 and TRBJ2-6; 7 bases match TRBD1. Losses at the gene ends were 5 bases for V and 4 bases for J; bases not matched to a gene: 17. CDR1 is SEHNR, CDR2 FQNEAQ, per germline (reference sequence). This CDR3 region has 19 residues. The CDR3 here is CASSTRSGQAAGGANVLTF. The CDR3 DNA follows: TGTGCCAGCAGCACTCGCTCCGGACAGGCGGCTGGGGGGGCCAACGTCCTGACTTTC.